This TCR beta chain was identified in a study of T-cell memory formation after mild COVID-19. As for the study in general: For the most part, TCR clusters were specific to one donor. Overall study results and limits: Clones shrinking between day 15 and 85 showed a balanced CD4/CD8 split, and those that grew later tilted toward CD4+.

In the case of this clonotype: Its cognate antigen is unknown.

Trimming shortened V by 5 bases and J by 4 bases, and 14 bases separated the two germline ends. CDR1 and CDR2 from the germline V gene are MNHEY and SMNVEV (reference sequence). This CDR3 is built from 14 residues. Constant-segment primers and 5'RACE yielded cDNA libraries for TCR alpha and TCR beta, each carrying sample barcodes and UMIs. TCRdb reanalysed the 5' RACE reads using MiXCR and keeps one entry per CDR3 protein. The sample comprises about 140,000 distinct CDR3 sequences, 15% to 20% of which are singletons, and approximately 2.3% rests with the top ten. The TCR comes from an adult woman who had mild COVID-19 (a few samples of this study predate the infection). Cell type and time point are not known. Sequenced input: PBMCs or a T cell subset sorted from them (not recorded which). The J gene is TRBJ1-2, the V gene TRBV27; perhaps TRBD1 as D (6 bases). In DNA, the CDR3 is TGTGCCAGCAGTCCCAGTGGACAGCCCTATGGCTACACCTTC. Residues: CASSPSGQPYGYTF.